The TCR beta chain described here comes from a study of blood T cell repertoires in COVID-19 (dated by TCRdb to 2020 to 2021). For context, the study as a whole: Samples covering the acute and convalescent phases of COVID-19 were provided by collaborators in the United States, Italy and Spain. The prospective study material was composed of cDNA or gDNA derived from T cells, B-cell-depleted T cells, or PBMCs. The dataset comprised deeply sampled blood TCRbeta repertoires from subjects exposed to, actively infected with, or recovered from COVID-19. The repertoires were released in a freely available public database intended as a resource for research on the immune response to SARS-CoV-2. The samples were drawn from two sources: the first 160 participants of the ongoing ImmuneRACE study, and 1,200 or so subjects contributed by 6 global collaborators. Nearly every sample came with metadata listing a de-identified subject ID, COVID-19 status, age in years and sex. Where available, HLA class I and class II types were taken from metadata supplied by the sample provider and were not determined by assay-based typing. Study-level results and caveats: The amount of clinical and demographic metadata varied by source and participant and was provided uncurated.

Concerning this clone: The antigen it binds to is not known. No clone much larger than this one lies a single base away; base qualities are absent.

TCRbeta CDR3 regions were amplified from genomic DNA by means of the immunoSEQ Assay, a bias-controlled multiplex PCR. As for the authors' bioinformatics: The number of nucleated cells in each sample was estimated from the amplification of reference gene primers within the assay. Sequence reads were collapsed and filtered to measure the absolute abundance of every unique TCRbeta CDR3 rearrangement. For each sample, productive Simpson clonality was calculated as the square root of Simpson's diversity index over productive rearrangements. The table was pulled from immuneACCESS by TCRdb, which kept in-frame rearrangements only. Such tables lose some clones; where checked, under half of the loss comes from unresolved V genes, and the rest has no known cause. Clone size and V and J calls were adopted from that table, with D and trimming inferred from the DNA. The sample profile shows some 350,000 clones; around 87% of them were found once. About 1% of the sample is in the top ten clones.

Participants in the prospective study were enrolled through a virtual design, were aged about 18 to 100 years, and lived in 24 United States geographic areas. To assign participants to cohorts, the prospective study relied on clinical history that participants themselves reported in a screening survey and a study questionnaire. For ImmuneRACE Cohort 3, a participant was defined as recovered based on two consecutive negative NP/OP PCR tests, clearance by a healthcare professional, or resolution of symptoms. In the prospective study, whole blood, serum and a nasopharyngeal or oropharyngeal swab were collected from each participant by mobile phlebotomists. Over a roughly 2-month period, participants in the prospective study had the option of providing additional blood draws and questionnaires. Before DNA extraction, blood samples from the prospective study were shipped at room temperature or frozen.

V and J lose 1 base and 5 bases, and a span of 8 bases separates them. The CDR3 has 13 amino acids, counting the end cysteine and phenylalanine. Of the read, only the CDR3 DNA is kept; its 39 bases are in frame from base 1. CDR1 and CDR2, per the germline V gene, are MGHDK and SYGVNS. This chain joins TRBV25-1 to TRBJ1-2; the D gene lacks a confident call. The sequence derives from a man aged 18 to 29 who had recovered from COVID-19. The source material was PBMCs or T cells enriched from blood (not recorded which). CDR3 reads: CASSEFEGYGYTF. The nucleotides read TGTGCCAGCAGTGAATTTGAGGGTTATGGCTACACCTTC.